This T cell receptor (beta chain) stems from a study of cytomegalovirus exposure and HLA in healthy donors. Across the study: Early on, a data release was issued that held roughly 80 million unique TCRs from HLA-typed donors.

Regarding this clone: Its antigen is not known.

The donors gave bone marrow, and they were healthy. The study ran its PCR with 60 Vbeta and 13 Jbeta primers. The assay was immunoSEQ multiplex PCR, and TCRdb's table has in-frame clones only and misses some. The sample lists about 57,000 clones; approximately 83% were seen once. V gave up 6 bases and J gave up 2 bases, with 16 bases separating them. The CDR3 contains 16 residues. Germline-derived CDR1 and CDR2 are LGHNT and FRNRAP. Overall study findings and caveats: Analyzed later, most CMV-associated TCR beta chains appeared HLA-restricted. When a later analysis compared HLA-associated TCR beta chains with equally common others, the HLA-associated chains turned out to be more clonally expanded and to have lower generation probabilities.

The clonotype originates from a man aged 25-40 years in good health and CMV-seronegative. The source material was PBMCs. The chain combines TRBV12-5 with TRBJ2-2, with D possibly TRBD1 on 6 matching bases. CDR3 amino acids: CASGQSDRRNTGELFF. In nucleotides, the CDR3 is TGTGCTAGTGGCCAGTCGGACAGACGAAACACCGGGGAGCTGTTTTTT.